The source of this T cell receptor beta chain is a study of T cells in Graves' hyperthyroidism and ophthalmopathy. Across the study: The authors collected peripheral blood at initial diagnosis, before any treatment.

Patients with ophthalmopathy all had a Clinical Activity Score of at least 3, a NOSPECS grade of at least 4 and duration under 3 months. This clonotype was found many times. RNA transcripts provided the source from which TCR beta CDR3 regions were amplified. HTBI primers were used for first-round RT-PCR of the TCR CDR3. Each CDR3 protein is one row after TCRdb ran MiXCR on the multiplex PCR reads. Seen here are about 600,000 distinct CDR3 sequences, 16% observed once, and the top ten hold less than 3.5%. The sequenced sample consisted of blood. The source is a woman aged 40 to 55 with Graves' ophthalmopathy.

The CDR3: CASSSQGQGYNEQFF. As DNA, the CDR3 is TGTGCCAGCAGTTCCCAGGGACAGGGCTACAATGAGCAGTTCTTC. The rearrangement uses TRBV28 and TRBJ2-1; 9 nucleotides agree with TRBD1. The CDR3 runs to 15 residues. Germline V gene lookup returns CDR1 MDHEN and CDR2 SYDVKM. With 4 bases clipped from V and 3 bases from J, the junction kept 4 bases outside the gene matches.